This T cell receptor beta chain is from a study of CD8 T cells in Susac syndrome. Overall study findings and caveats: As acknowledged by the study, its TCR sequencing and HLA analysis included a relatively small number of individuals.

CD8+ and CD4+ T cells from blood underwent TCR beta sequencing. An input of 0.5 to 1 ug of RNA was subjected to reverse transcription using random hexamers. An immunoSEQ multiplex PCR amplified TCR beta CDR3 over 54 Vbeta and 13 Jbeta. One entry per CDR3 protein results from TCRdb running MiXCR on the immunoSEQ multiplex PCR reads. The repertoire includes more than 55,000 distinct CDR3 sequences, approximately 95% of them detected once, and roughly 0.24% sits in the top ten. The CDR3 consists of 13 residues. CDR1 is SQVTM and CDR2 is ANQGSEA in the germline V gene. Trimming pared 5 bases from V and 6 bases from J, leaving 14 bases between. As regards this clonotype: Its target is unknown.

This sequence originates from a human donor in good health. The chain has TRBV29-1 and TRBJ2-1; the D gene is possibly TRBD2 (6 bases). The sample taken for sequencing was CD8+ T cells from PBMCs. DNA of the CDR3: TGCAGCGTTCGGGACCTGGGACTCAATGAGCAGTTCTTC. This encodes CSVRDLGLNEQFF.